These T cell receptor beta chains were read from a single sample in a study of T cells in Graves' hyperthyroidism and ophthalmopathy. MiXCR, applied by TCRdb to the multiplex PCR reads, yields one record per CDR3 protein. Of 550,000 to 850,000 distinct CDR3 sequences listed, roughly a sixth are singletons. The sequencing sample was made of blood. Every receptor here comes from a woman aged 50 to 60 with Graves' hyperthyroidism that later progressed to Graves' ophthalmopathy. Both conserved end residues are part of each CDR3. The order of the fields is V gene, clone size, D gene, CDR3 length, J gene, CDR3 protein, CDR3 DNA. D genes are given only for firm matches. Clone sizes are given selectively: once, few, many, or a class where the clone is expanded.

>TRBV12-3/TRBV12-4|-|-|13|TRBJ1-6
CASTAGANSPLHF
TGTGCCAGCACCGCGGGGGCGAATTCACCCCTCCACTTT
>TRBV2|few|TRBD2|14|TRBJ2-1
CAGSEGGGYNEQFF
TGTGCCGGCAGTGAGGGCGGGGGCTACAATGAGCAGTTCTTC
>TRBV6-2/TRBV6-3|-|-|14|TRBJ2-2
CASSYGFGTGELFF
TGTGCCAGCAGTTACGGGTTTGGCACCGGGGAGCTGTTTTTT
>TRBV2|many|-|15|TRBJ2-1
CASSEQGLKNNEQFF
TGTGCCAGCAGTGAGCAGGGTTTAAAAAACAATGAGCAGTTCTTC
>TRBV2|many|-|15|TRBJ2-7
CASRSDSFASGEQYF
TGTGCCAGCAGATCGGACAGCTTCGCGTCGGGGGAGCAGTACTTC
>TRBV11-2|few|-|15|TRBJ2-5
CASSQQSQLVRTQYF
TGTGCCAGCAGCCAGCAATCTCAGTTGGTGCGGACCCAGTACTTC
>TRBV4-1|-|TRBD2|14|TRBJ2-5
CASSQGTTRETQYF
TGCGCCAGCAGCCAGGGGACTACCCGGGAGACCCAGTACTTC
>TRBV6-1|-|-|14|TRBJ1-6
CASSPGALNSPLHF
TGTGCCAGCAGTCCAGGGGCCCTTAATTCACCCCTCCACTTT
>TRBV20-1|few|-|12|TRBJ2-3
CSALRLQDTQYF
TGCAGTGCCCTACGCCTCCAAGATACGCAGTATTTT
>TRBV18|many|-|13|TRBJ1-1
CASSSGASTEAFF
TGTGCCAGCTCCAGTGGCGCGAGCACTGAAGCTTTCTTT
>TRBV4-1|few|-|14|TRBJ2-3
CASSQGAVTDTQYF
TGCGCCAGCAGCCAGGGGGCGGTCACAGATACGCAGTATTTT
>TRBV5-1|few|-|15|TRBJ1-4
CASSVDSATNEKLFF
TGCGCCAGCAGCGTGGACAGTGCAACTAATGAAAAACTGTTTTTT
>TRBV6-1|-|-|14|TRBJ2-7
CASRDEGVGYEQYF
TGTGCCAGCAGGGATGAGGGGGTTGGGTACGAGCAGTACTTC
>TRBV2|many|TRBD1|15|TRBJ2-3
CASSVLDRGTDTQYF
TGTGCCAGCAGTGTTTTGGACAGGGGCACAGATACGCAGTATTTT
>TRBV20-1|-|-|15|TRBJ1-3
CSALDTGWSGNIIYF
TGCAGTGCTCTTGATACAGGGTGGTCTGGAAACATCATATATTTT
>TRBV7-2|many|TRBD1|16|TRBJ2-5
CASSGPGQGLRETQYF
TGTGCCAGCAGCGGTCCGGGACAGGGCCTCCGAGAGACCCAGTACTTC
>TRBV5-6|-|TRBD1|16|TRBJ1-1
CASSLGLGQTNTEAFF
TGTGCCAGCAGCTTGGGGCTGGGACAGACGAACACTGAAGCTTTCTTT
>TRBV6-1|few|TRBD1|15|TRBJ1-1
CASNTGGLLNTEAFF
TGTGCCAGCAACACAGGGGGACTCCTTAACACTGAAGCTTTCTTT
>TRBV7-2|few|-|13|TRBJ2-5
CASSLNKEETQYF
TGTGCCAGCAGCTTAAATAAGGAAGAGACCCAGTACTTC
>TRBV18|few|-|17|TRBJ1-4
CASSPPFRGRTNEKLFF
TGTGCCAGCTCACCACCCTTCCGGGGTAGAACTAATGAAAAACTGTTTTTT
>TRBV11-2|many|TRBD2|15|TRBJ2-2
CASSGLAARTGELFF
TGTGCCAGCAGCGGACTAGCGGCCAGAACCGGGGAGCTGTTTTTT
>TRBV7-9|-|TRBD1|18|TRBJ2-3
CASSWKQGEPTSTDTQYF
TGTGCCAGCAGCTGGAAACAGGGGGAGCCCACTAGCACAGATACGCAGTATTTT